This TCR beta chain derives from a study of blood T cell repertoires in COVID-19. Original methodology: Nucleated cell counts were estimated from reference gene primer amplification. TCRdb keeps only in-frame clones here, not all; method: immunoSEQ multiplex PCR. Clonal size and the V and J genes are those of that table, whereas D and trimming came from the DNA. The sample records 88,000 or so clones, approximately 86% being singletons. Germline V CDR1 and CDR2: SGHRS, YFSETQ. The CDR3 length is 15 residues. Unmatched junction bases numbered 7, after V lost 4 bases and J lost 0 bases. V gene TRBV5-1 combines with J gene TRBJ2-7, with 7 bases aligning to TRBD1. The clonotype comes from a man aged 60 to 75 with acute or convalescent COVID-19. The specimen was peripheral blood. As DNA, the CDR3 is TGCGCCAGCAGCAGATCGACAGGGCACTCCTACGAGCAGTACTTC. As protein: CASSRSTGHSYEQYF.